These 13 T cell receptor beta chains were all obtained from the same sample, sequenced in a study of vaccination and CD4 T cells after COVID-19. The treatment denotes: 10-day PBMC culture with coronavirus spike peptide pools or control peptides (ViraFEST assay). No antigen has been identified for these receptors. Sequenced with the Oncomine TCR Beta short-read assay was DNA taken from cultured CD4+ T cells. TCRdb reprocessed the PCR reads with MiXCR, giving one entry per CDR3 protein. The repertoire consists of approximately 10,000 distinct CDR3 sequences, with approximately 66% occurring once and the leading ten covering 20% to 30%. Sequenced input: CD4+ T cells from blood, cultured in vitro. These receptor sequences come from a human donor who had recovered from COVID-19.

The rearrangement uses TRBV20-1 and TRBJ2-4; 7 nucleotides agree with TRBD1. Germline loops: CDR1 DFQATT, CDR2 SNEGSKA (reference sequence). V shed 5 bases and J 6 bases; nucleotides not matched to a gene: 1. This CDR3 has 11 amino acids. This CDR3 is CSAGTANIQYF. The DNA of the CDR3 is TGCAGTGCTGGGACAGCAAACATTCAGTACTTC.

CDR3 nucleotides: TGTGCCAGCAGCTCGGACGGGAACACCGGGGAGCTGTTTTTT. This gives the protein CASSSDGNTGELFF. V is TRBV7-7 and J is TRBJ2-2; the D is unclear. V gave up 4 bases and J gave up 1 base, with 7 bases separating them. The length of the CDR3 is 14 residues. The germline V gene encodes CDR1 SSHAT and CDR2 FNYEAQ (reference sequence).

The chain is built from TRBV30 and TRBJ2-2; D unclear. The length of the CDR3 is 13 residues. Trimming removed 3 bases from V and 1 base from J, with 6 bases in between. Germline CDR1 is GTSNPN and CDR2 is SVGIG (reference sequence). The CDR3 sequence: CAWRRQNTGELFF. The DNA of the CDR3 is TGTGCCTGGAGGAGACAGAACACCGGGGAGCTGTTTTTT.

The chain recombines TRBV6-1 with TRBJ1-3, with D uncertain. This CDR3 has 14 residues. The V end lost 5 bases, the J end lost 1 base, and 9 bases lay between the germline ends. CDR1 and CDR2 from the germline V gene are MNHNS and SASEGT. The CDR3 reads CASSMVGSGNTIYF. The CDR3, as DNA: TGTGCCAGCAGTATGGTGGGGTCTGGAAACACCATATATTTT.

The chain recombines TRBV6-1 with TRBJ2-7; D is ambiguous. The CDR3 consists of 11 residues. CDR1 is MNHNS, CDR2 SASEGT, per germline. V was pared by 3 bases and J by 3 bases, with 3 bases between. This CDR3 is CASSDVYEQYF. The DNA for the CDR3 is TGTGCCAGCAGTGACGTCTACGAGCAGTACTTC.

The genes are TRBV12-3 or TRBV12-4 and TRBJ1-1; 7 bases line up with TRBD1. V lost 3 bases to trimming and J lost 4 bases; unmatched junction nucleotides: 8. This CDR3 has 15 residues. DNA of the CDR3: TGTGCCAGCAGTTTCCAGGGGGGAGTCGGCACTGAAGCTTTCTTT. Translated: CASSFQGGVGTEAFF.

The chain is built from TRBV27 and TRBJ1-2, with 7 bases lining up with TRBD1. The ends lost 3 bases at V and 2 bases at J; junction bases unmatched: 6. There are 15 residues in the CDR3. The germline gives CDR1 MNHEY, CDR2 SMNVEV (reference sequence). CDR3 protein: CASSFSADRNYGYTF. As DNA, the CDR3 is TGTGCCAGCAGTTTTTCCGCGGACAGGAACTATGGCTACACCTTC.

This clonotype was counted a few times. This rearrangement joins TRBV15 to TRBJ1-4; a possible D gene is TRBD1 (5 bases). Germline V gene data show CDR1 as LNHNV and CDR2 as YYDKDF (reference sequence). The CDR3 covers 15 residues. Trimming cost V 1 base and J 4 bases, with 10 bases left between them. The CDR3 DNA is TGTGCCACCAGCAGAGGGGGCCTTCTTAATGAAAAACTGTTTTTT. Encoded protein: CATSRGGLLNEKLFF.

The chain is built from TRBV19 and TRBJ2-7; D may be TRBD1 (5 bases). Germline assignment: CDR1 LNHDA and CDR2 SQIVND (reference sequence). CDR3 size: 15 residues. V gave up 1 base and J gave up 4 bases, with 14 bases separating them. CDR3 nucleotide sequence: TGTGCCAGTAGTATAGCAGGGCGAATGGGATACGAGCAGTACTTC. Its protein is CASSIAGRMGYEQYF.

The chain links TRBV7-7 to TRBJ1-3; D not certain. The V end lost 4 bases, the J end lost 4 bases, and 8 bases lay between the germline ends. This CDR3 contains 13 residues. CDR1 is SSHAT, CDR2 FNYEAQ, per germline (reference sequence). In DNA, the CDR3 is TGTGCCAGCAGCTACGATCCGGGAAACACCATATATTTT. The encoded protein is CASSYDPGNTIYF.

The chain recombines TRBV30 with TRBJ1-6; TRBD1 is a possible D gene (5 bases). V shed 1 base and J shed 10 bases, with 8 bases lying between them. CDR1 and CDR2 from the germline V gene are GTSNPN and SVGIG (reference sequence). The CDR3 runs to 12 residues. The CDR3 DNA is TGTGCCTGGAGTGAGGGGAGGTCACCCCTCCACTTT. It encodes CAWSEGRSPLHF.

The table lists this clonotype with a few counts. CDR3 sequence: CASSQVVTAAAKNIQYF. The CDR3 DNA reads TGCGCCAGCAGCCAAGTGGTTACAGCCGCAGCCAAAAACATTCAGTACTTC. The gene calls are TRBV4-3 and TRBJ2-4, with no clear D. V lost 1 base and J lost 0, with 13 bases in between. CDR1 is LGHNA, CDR2 YSLEER, per germline. CDR3 length equals 17 residues.

This clonotype occurred a few times. The rearrangement joins TRBV2 to TRBJ1-1; no definite D call. CDR1 is SNHLY, CDR2 FYNNEI, per germline. This CDR3 has 13 amino acids. V lost 2 bases and J 3 bases, leaving 7 bases between the germline ends. The CDR3 reads CASSEWVYTEAFF. For the CDR3, the DNA is TGTGCCAGCAGTGAATGGGTGTACACTGAAGCTTTCTTT. The full variable domain, in which reference TRBV2 and TRBJ1-1 provide the parts outside the CDR3, is EPEVTQTPSHQVTQMGQEVILRCVPISNHLYFYWYRQILGQKVEFLVSFYNNEISEKSEIFDDQFSVERPDGSNFTLKIRSTKLEDSAMYFCASSEWVYTEAFFGQGTRLTVV.